This TCR beta chain was sequenced for a study of blood T cell repertoires in COVID-19. Study details: Acute-phase and convalescent COVID-19 samples originated in the United States, Italy and Spain. PBMCs, B-cell-depleted T cells, or T cells provided the cDNA or gDNA that made up the material.

Only in-frame clones appear in the TCRdb table, and some are missing; sequencing was by immunoSEQ multiplex PCR. The profile covers about 59,000 clones, with 60% to 80% appearing a single time and around 13% taken by the ten largest. CDR3 length: 14 residues. The junction had 7 bases not matched to a gene; V was cut back by 5 bases and J by 7 bases. Germline V gene data show CDR1 as SGHNT and CDR2 as YENEEA. The sequenced material came from peripheral blood. This clonotype originated in a man at least 80 years old with acute or convalescent COVID-19. V gene TRBV11-3 combines with J gene TRBJ2-2, with 7 bases that match TRBD1. CDR3 sequence reads: CASSGDRADGELFF. CDR3 in DNA: TGTGCCAGCAGCGGAGACAGGGCGGACGGGGAGCTGTTTTTT.